This T cell receptor beta chain stems from a study of T-cell reconstitution after alpha-beta-depleted transplantation in children. V lost 6 bases and J lost 1, with 18 bases in between. CDR3 length: 15 residues. The germline V gene encodes CDR1 DFQATT and CDR2 SNEGSKA (reference sequence). Preparation of the TCRbeta library used unique molecular identifiers. TCRdb called the PCR reads again in MiXCR, with one record for every CDR3 protein. The table records 70,000 or so distinct CDR3 sequences, 11% of them present only once. Sequencing used PBMCs, obtained before TCRalphabeta/CD19-depleted stem cell transplant. The TCR sequence derives from a boy between 10 and 17 years old with acute myeloid leukemia, due to receive a stem cell transplant. The genes are TRBV20-1 and TRBJ1-1; D unclear. The CDR3 loop reads CSAPLSGSENTEAFF. CDR3 bases: TGCAGTGCCCCACTGTCTGGGTCGGAGAACACTGAAGCTTTCTTT.